Below, one T cell receptor (beta chain) is given with its context. The data were obtained in a study of T cell clones after liver transplantation. Study information: Immunosuppression withdrawal was tried within 2 years after liver transplantation in this trial. TCRbeta sequencing after a pre-transplant mixed lymphocyte reaction identified graft-donor-reactive clones, later tracked in post-transplant blood.

The CDR3 loop spans 16 amino acids. Looked up from germline, CDR1 is SGHTA and CDR2 is FQGNSA. The V gene lost 1 base and the J gene lost 2 bases, with 12 bases spanning the gap. Here immunoSEQ multiplex PCR was the method, and the copy in TCRdb shows in-frame clones only, minus some. The table shows 40,000 to 55,000 clones, with just over 85% occurring only once. The TCR sequence derives from a human patient who received a liver transplant. T cells may partly derive from the graft donor. The material sequenced was CD4+ T cells from blood, taken 24 months after liver transplant. The chain is built from TRBV7-2 and TRBJ1-5; D perhaps matches TRBD1 (5 bases). The CDR3 spells CASSLESGRRNQPQHF. In DNA, the CDR3 is TGTGCCAGCAGCTTAGAATCAGGGCGCCGCAATCAGCCCCAGCATTTT.